Given below is one TCR beta chain in context. Germline CDR1 SGHNT, CDR2 YYREEE (reference sequence). This CDR3 contains 18 residues. With V trimmed by 4 bases and J by 7 bases, 17 bases remained unmatched. This sample was included in a study of blood T cell repertoires in COVID-19. Study summary: The origin of the acute and convalescent COVID-19 samples was the United States, Italy and Spain. T cells, B-cell-depleted T cells, or PBMCs provided the cDNA or gDNA that served as material.

Clones were read by immunoSEQ multiplex PCR, and TCRdb kept only the in-frame ones, dropping some. Of under 45,000 clones in the sample, roughly 81% are singletons; the top ten hold under 30%. The receptor's source is a woman between 65 and 79 years old with acute or convalescent COVID-19. Specimen: peripheral blood. This chain links TRBV5-4 with TRBJ2-2, with 9 bases fitting TRBD1. The CDR3 nucleotides read TGTGCCAGCAGCCCACCAGCCGCCGGGACAGGGTTAAACGGGGAGCTGTTTTTT. It codes for CASSPPAAGTGLNGELFF.